Below, 28 T cell receptor beta chains from the same sample are listed, as sequenced in a study of T cells in localized non-small cell lung cancer. Using immunoSEQ multiplex PCR, the repertoire was profiled, and TCRdb retains in-frame clones only, with some absent. The profile shows 25,000 to 30,000 clones, about 80% of them singletons. The sample here was peripheral blood mononuclear cells, taken before any cancer treatment. The receptors shown here come from a man aged 35 to 69 with stage III lung adenocarcinoma.

The J gene is TRBJ2-5, the V gene TRBV5-6; D is ambiguous. The germline gives CDR1 SGHDT, CDR2 YYEEEE. With 4 bases removed from V and 4 bases from J, the gap between germline ends came to 17 bases. The CDR3 runs 15 residues. CDR3 coding DNA: TGTGCCAGCAGCCCGGACCAAACTGGTCTAGAGACCCAGTACTTC. It encodes CASSPDQTGLETQYF.

J is TRBJ1-6 and V is TRBV5-4; a possible D gene is TRBD1 (5 bases). Germline lookup yields CDR1 SGHNT and CDR2 YYREEE (reference sequence). With 3 bases removed from V and 7 bases from J, the gap between germline ends came to 17 bases. The length of the CDR3 is 16 residues. CDR3 DNA: TGTGCCAGCAGCTACGGACACCCAGGCAACAATTCACCCCTCCACTTT. It translates to CASSYGHPGNNSPLHF.

The chain combines TRBV5-4 with TRBJ2-2, with D possibly being TRBD1 (6 bases). Trimming left V 5 bases short and J 5 bases short, with 16 bases between. From germline, CDR1 is SGHNT and CDR2 YYREEE (reference sequence). The CDR3 spans 15 residues. CDR3 amino acids: CASRRTGLKTGELFF. CDR3 nucleotides: TGTGCCAGCAGACGAACAGGGTTGAAGACCGGGGAGCTGTTTTTT.

V is TRBV7-3 and J is TRBJ1-1; D perhaps matches TRBD1 (6 bases). This CDR3 has 13 residues. Germline CDR1 reads SGHTA; CDR2 reads FQGTGA. V dropped 5 bases and J dropped 1 base, with 8 bases sitting between them. As DNA, the CDR3 is TGTGCCAGCAGCAAACAGGGGAACACTGAAGCTTTCTTT. Translating gives CASSKQGNTEAFF.

Only a few counts were recorded for this clone. V gene TRBV5-5 combines with J gene TRBJ2-1; D is possibly TRBD1 (6 bases). Trimming cost V 4 bases and J 9 bases, with 17 bases left between them. CDR1 and CDR2 (germline): SGHKS, YYEKEE (reference sequence). The CDR3 sequence is 14 residues long. The CDR3 nucleotides are TGTGCCAGCAGCCCGGACCTGCTAGGGGGTGAGCAGTTCTTC. This translates into CASSPDLLGGEQFF.

The chain employs TRBV7-2 and TRBJ2-5, with TRBD2 identical over 9 bases. Per the germline V gene, CDR1 is SGHTA and CDR2 is FQGNSA. CDR3 length: 14 residues. The ends lost 5 bases at V and 5 bases at J; junction bases unmatched: 6. CDR3 coding DNA: TGTGCCAGCAGCCCTCTTAGCGGGAGCGAGACCCAGTACTTC. Its protein product is CASSPLSGSETQYF. Complete variable domain (other parts from reference TRBV7-2 and TRBJ2-5): GAGVSQSPSNKVTEKGKDVELRCDPISGHTALYWYRQSLGQGLEFLIYFQGNSAPDKSGLPSDRFSAERTGGSVSTLTIQRTQQEDSAVYLCASSPLSGSETQYFGPGTRLLVL.

The V call is TRBV2, the J call TRBJ2-5; D remains ambiguous. V was pared by 7 bases and J by 5 bases, with 11 bases between. Germline assignment: CDR1 SNHLY and CDR2 FYNNEI. This CDR3 spans 12 amino acids. The CDR3 bases are TGTGCCAGCACTGGACCCGAGGAGACCCAGTACTTC. Protein sequence: CASTGPEETQYF.

This clone showed up just a few times. The genes are TRBV6-5 and TRBJ2-7; 9 bases map to TRBD2. The CDR3 spans 14 residues. Unmatched junction bases numbered 2, after V lost 2 bases and J lost 3 bases. CDR1 and CDR2 from the germline V gene are MNHEY and SVGAGI. The CDR3 loop is CASSYGAGGYEQYF. DNA for the CDR3: TGTGCCAGCAGTTACGGAGCGGGAGGCTACGAGCAGTACTTC.

V and J are TRBV5-1 and TRBJ2-2; D uncertain. Germline V gene lookup returns CDR1 SGHRS and CDR2 YFSETQ. Trimming took 6 bases from V and 3 from J, leaving 15 bases between them. CDR3 length: 15 amino acids. CDR3 sequence: CASTFRGSDTGELFF. In DNA, the CDR3 is TGCGCCAGCACCTTCCGAGGCTCCGACACCGGGGAGCTGTTTTTT. Drawing the rest from reference TRBV5-1 and TRBJ2-2, the complete variable domain is KAGVTQTPRYLIKTRGQQVTLSCSPISGHRSVSWYQQTPGQGLQFLFEYFSETQRNKGNFPGRFSGRQFSNSRSEMNVSTLELGDSALYLCASTFRGSDTGELFFGEGSRLTVL.

This chain uses TRBV19 with TRBJ2-3, with 8 bases identical to TRBD2. V lost 7 bases, J lost 0 bases, and 9 bases stayed unmatched. CDR3 length: 16 residues. CDR1 is LNHDA, CDR2 SQIVND, per germline (reference sequence). The CDR3 sequence is CASTTEAGGSTDTQYF. CDR3 coding DNA: TGTGCCAGTACTACTGAGGCGGGGGGTAGCACAGATACGCAGTATTTT. Combining the CDR3 with reference TRBV19 and TRBJ2-3 gives the whole variable domain DGGITQSPKYLFRKEGQNVTLSCEQNLNHDAMYWYRQDPGQGLRLIYYSQIVNDFQKGDIAEGYSVSREKKESFPLTVTSAQKNPTAFYLCASTTEAGGSTDTQYFGPGTRLTVL.

The chain joins TRBV25-1 to TRBJ1-2; D not certain. CDR1 and CDR2 from the germline V gene are MGHDK and SYGVNS. Trimming stripped 6 bases from V and 7 bases from J, with 18 bases between. The CDR3 is 14 amino acids. CDR3 nucleotides: TGTGCCAGCAGCCTCGAACGATGGGAAGGTGGCTACACCTTC. It encodes CASSLERWEGGYTF.

This clone was detected only once. The gene calls are TRBV4-2 and TRBJ1-5; no clear D. Trimming cost V 0 bases and J 3 bases, with 9 bases left between them. The CDR3 is 15 amino acids. The germline gives CDR1 LGHNA, CDR2 YNFKEQ. The CDR3 region is CASSQEGRDNQPQHF. DNA for the CDR3: TGTGCCAGCAGCCAAGAGGGGAGAGACAATCAGCCCCAGCATTTT.

This clone was detected a few times. The chain links TRBV7-3 to TRBJ2-3; D gene uncertain. Germline V gene lookup returns CDR1 SGHTA and CDR2 FQGTGA. Between the trimmed V and J ends, which lost 2 bases and 10 bases, there was a span of 13 bases. This CDR3 spans 13 amino acids. The chain's CDR3 is CASSLALSSAQYF. The DNA for the CDR3 is TGTGCCAGCAGCTTAGCCCTTTCTTCTGCGCAGTATTTT.

The table lists this clone with a few counts. This chain joins TRBV4-1 and TRBJ1-5; maybe TRBD1 (6 bases). The CDR3 consists of 16 residues. Germline V gives CDR1 MGHRA, CDR2 YSYEKL. Trimming pared 0 bases from V and 4 bases from J, leaving 13 bases between. The CDR3: CASSQDPGETNQPQHF. The CDR3 region has the DNA TGCGCCAGCAGCCAAGATCCAGGGGAAACTAATCAGCCCCAGCATTTT.

Within the sample, this clone is medium-sized. The V call is TRBV29-1, the J call TRBJ1-2, with 11 bases identical to TRBD1. The CDR3 has 15 residues. The V and J ends lost 3 bases and 4 bases, in that order; junction bases with no gene match: 7. Germline V CDR1 and CDR2: SQVTM, ANQGSEA. The chain's CDR3 is CSVDHIGTGGYGYTF. CDR3 in DNA: TGCAGCGTTGACCACATCGGGACAGGGGGCTATGGCTACACCTTC.

V and J are TRBV4-1 and TRBJ1-1; D call uncertain. Trimming took 4 bases from V and 2 from J, leaving 8 bases between them. This CDR3 region has 13 residues. Germline lookup yields CDR1 MGHRA and CDR2 YSYEKL. In DNA, the CDR3 is TGCGCCAGCAGCCGGCAACAAAACACTGAAGCTTTCTTT. It is translated as CASSRQQNTEAFF.

This clone was picked up one time. V gene TRBV6-5 combines with J gene TRBJ1-5, with TRBD1 as a possible D gene (5 bases). Trimming cost V 0 bases and J 7 bases, with 13 bases left between them. This CDR3 is built from 15 residues. Germline V gives CDR1 MNHEY, CDR2 SVGAGI. The CDR3 region is CASSYSAGSNQPQHF. For the CDR3, the DNA is TGTGCCAGCAGTTACTCAGCAGGGAGTAACCAGCCCCAGCATTTT.

The chain employs TRBV5-1 and TRBJ2-5; 10 bases match TRBD1. The CDR3 spans 14 residues. The V gene end was trimmed by 3 bases and the J gene end by 7 bases; junction bases not matched to a gene: 6. The germline CDR1 and CDR2 sequences are SGHRS and YFSETQ. The CDR3 DNA follows: TGCGCCAGCAGCTGGGGGACAGGGGCTCGGACCCAGTACTTC. It yields the protein CASSWGTGARTQYF.

The chain links TRBV18 to TRBJ2-1; D assignment may be TRBD1 or TRBD2 (5 bases each). CDR1 and CDR2 from the germline V gene are KGHSH and LQKENI. V lost 0 bases, J lost 13 bases, and 19 bases lay in between. The CDR3 is 15 amino acids. Written as DNA, the CDR3 is TGTGCCAGCTCACCACCCATAGTTTTGACGGGACCACAGTTCTTC. This sequence encodes CASSPPIVLTGPQFF.

J is TRBJ2-2 and V is TRBV28; 8 nucleotides line up with TRBD1. The V segment lost 8 bases and the J segment 7 bases; nucleotides outside the gene matches: 12. The germline V gene encodes CDR1 MDHEN and CDR2 SYDVKM. The CDR3 contains 15 residues. CDR3 DNA sequence: TGTGCCAGCCGCCCCAGTCAGGGGGCGGTCGGGGAGCTGTTTTTT. Its protein product is CASRPSQGAVGELFF.

This clone has just a few counts. V and J are TRBV7-9 and TRBJ2-6; D is possibly TRBD2 (5 bases). The CDR3 is 14 residues long. V was clipped by 8 bases and J by 5 bases, with 13 bases between them. Germline V lookup: CDR1 SEHNR, CDR2 FQNEAQ (reference sequence). CDR3 loop: CASPTGKRANVLTF. The CDR3 nucleotides are TGTGCCAGCCCTACGGGAAAGAGGGCCAACGTCCTGACTTTC.

The gene calls are TRBV6-5 and TRBJ2-3, with a possible D match to TRBD1 (6 bases). Trimming removed 6 bases at V and 2 bases at J, with 15 bases between. This CDR3 comprises 15 residues. The germline gives CDR1 MNHEY, CDR2 SVGAGI. The CDR3 DNA follows: TGTGCCAGCAGACCCGGACAGAGGTACACAGATACGCAGTATTTT. This translates into CASRPGQRYTDTQYF.

V is TRBV28 and J is TRBJ2-7, with D possibly being TRBD2 (6 bases). Germline CDR1 is MDHEN and CDR2 is SYDVKM. Trimming stripped 6 bases from V and 2 bases from J, with 14 bases between. The CDR3 has 14 residues. DNA of the CDR3: TGTGCCAGCAGCACCGGGGGTAGTGCCTACGAGCAGTACTTC. This gives the protein CASSTGGSAYEQYF.

This chain links TRBV2 with TRBJ1-5, with a possible D match to TRBD1 (6 bases). CDR3 length: 16 amino acids. V was clipped by 3 bases and J by 4 bases, with 16 bases between them. Germline CDR1 reads SNHLY; CDR2 reads FYNNEI. The CDR3 region is CASSETNRVRNQPQHF. The CDR3 DNA reads TGTGCCAGCAGTGAGACCAACAGGGTCCGGAATCAGCCCCAGCATTTT. Looking up the rest from reference TRBV2 and TRBJ1-5 gives the full variable domain: EPEVTQTPSHQVTQMGQEVILRCVPISNHLYFYWYRQILGQKVEFLVSFYNNEISEKSEIFDDQFSVERPDGSNFTLKIRSTKLEDSAMYFCASSETNRVRNQPQHFGDGTRLSIL.

The chain is built from TRBV6-5 and TRBJ2-5, with TRBD1 identical over 7 bases. The germline CDR1 and CDR2 sequences are MNHEY and SVGAGI. This CDR3 is 13 amino acids long. The junction had 3 bases not matched to a gene; V was cut back by 5 bases and J by 3 bases. The DNA for the CDR3 is TGTGCCAGCAGTCCAACAGGGGAAGAGACCCAGTACTTC. Its protein is CASSPTGEETQYF.

This clone was recorded only once. The chain links TRBV4-1 to TRBJ2-3; 7 bases line up with TRBD1. The CDR3 sequence is 16 residues long. V was pared by 0 bases and J by 2 bases, with 5 bases of the junction left unmatched. Germline V CDR1 and CDR2: MGHRA, YSYEKL. The CDR3 DNA is TGCGCCAGCAGCCAAGATCAGGGGACAGTCACAGATACGCAGTATTTT. Its translation is CASSQDQGTVTDTQYF.

This chain connects TRBV28 to TRBJ2-2, with 10 positions matching TRBD2. J was trimmed by 1 base and V by 3 bases; bases with no gene match: 26. The CDR3 runs 24 residues. Germline loops: CDR1 MDHEN, CDR2 SYDVKM. CDR3 in DNA: TGTGCCAGCAGTTTCGGGGGCCTTTTTAGCGGGAGGCCCGTGATAGGTGGGAACACCGGGGAGCTGTTTTTT. Its protein is CASSFGGLFSGRPVIGGNTGELFF.

The DNA for the CDR3 is TGTGCCACCAGCAGACTAGCGGGATCCGATACGCAGTATTTT. Its protein product is CATSRLAGSDTQYF. The chain couples TRBV15 to TRBJ2-3; the match to TRBD2 covers 9 bases. V was clipped by 2 bases and J by 6 bases; unmatched bases: 3. Germline CDR1 and CDR2: LNHNV and YYDKDF (reference sequence). The CDR3 extends over 14 amino acids. The full variable domain, its missing parts supplied by reference TRBV15 and TRBJ2-3, is DAMVIQNPRYQVTQFGKPVTLSCSQTLNHNVMYWYQQKSSQAPKLLFHYYDKDFNNEADTPDNFQSRRPNTSFCFLDIRSPGLGDTAMYLCATSRLAGSDTQYFGPGTRLTVL.